The clone carrying this T cell receptor (beta chain) has a count of ten or more. TCRdb re-analysed the reads in MiXCR, keeping a single row per CDR3 protein. The table has 100,000 to 150,000 distinct CDR3 sequences, about 10% seen once. Germline-derived CDR1 and CDR2 are SGHRS and YFSETQ. The CDR3 length is 13 residues. Trimming removed 0 bases at V and 2 bases at J, with 3 bases between. The sample is drawn from a study of T cell repertoires in cytomegalovirus infection. The overall study: Both a matching HLA type and CMV infection were indicated by public TCR beta signatures.

The chain combines TRBV5-1 with TRBJ1-5; D is ambiguous. This clonotype was sampled from a human donor in good health (CMV status not recorded). Some clones in this sample may be carry-over from other donors' samples. The specimen sequenced was PBMCs. CDR3: CASSLDGNQPQHF. CDR3 DNA sequence: TGCGCCAGCAGCTTGGATGGCAATCAGCCCCAGCATTTT.